This record looks at one T cell receptor (beta chain) sequence and its context. The data were obtained in a study of blood T cell repertoires in COVID-19. Turning to the study itself: Acute-phase and convalescent COVID-19 samples originated in the United States, Italy and Spain. PBMCs, B-cell-depleted T cells, or T cells were the source of the cDNA or gDNA that made up the material.

Source study methods: Using reference gene primer amplification, nucleated cell counts were estimated. Sequencing used immunoSEQ multiplex PCR; TCRdb keeps in-frame clones, though not all of them. The D gene and trimming were derived from the DNA, and the V and J assignments and clone size from that table. The table shows some 27,000 clones, with under 85% occurring only once. The source material was peripheral blood. The receptor comes from a man in his 70s with acute or convalescent COVID-19.

CDR3 in DNA: TGCGCCAGCAGCTTGGAGTTGACAGCCGTAGAGCAGTACTTC. This sequence encodes CASSLELTAVEQYF. The J gene is TRBJ2-7, the V gene TRBV5-1; a weak D match, TRBD1 (5 bases). Germline CDR1 is SGHRS and CDR2 is YFSETQ. V was pared by 0 bases and J by 7 bases, with 14 bases between. The CDR3 totals 14 residues. Full variable domain (outside the CDR3, taken from reference TRBV5-1 and TRBJ2-7): KAGVTQTPRYLIKTRGQQVTLSCSPISGHRSVSWYQQTPGQGLQFLFEYFSETQRNKGNFPGRFSGRQFSNSRSEMNVSTLELGDSALYLCASSLELTAVEQYFGPGTRLTVT.